A selection of T cell receptor beta chains follows, all from one sample in a study of blood T cells in healthy people across ages. TCRdb reanalysed the 5' RACE reads using MiXCR and keeps one entry per CDR3 protein. The data show some 670,000 distinct CDR3 sequences, 40% to 65% seen once. The specimen sequenced was blood. These receptors all come from a woman at least 80 years old in good health. Both conserved end residues are part of each CDR3. The D gene is left open where the match is weak. Only part of the rows carry a size: once, few, many, or a class if the clone is expanded.

- TRBJ2-4 TRBV15 - CATSNGQGQNIQYF TGTGCCACCAGCAACGGGCAGGGCCAAAACATTCAGTACTTC
- TRBJ2-7 TRBV7-9 - CASSLAVTGHGGTDEQYF TGTGCCAGCAGCTTAGCGGTCACGGGACACGGAGGGACCGACGAGCAGTACTTC
TRBD1 TRBJ2-3 TRBV14 few CASSRGTATDTQYF TGTGCCAGCAGCCGGGGGACAGCCACAGATACGCAGTATTTT
TRBD2 TRBJ2-5 TRBV7-6 many CASSFLAGLQETQYF TGTGCCAGCAGCTTCCTAGCGGGGTTACAAGAGACCCAGTACTTC
TRBD1 TRBJ2-1 TRBV28 - CASSFLQGSGDNEQFF TGTGCCAGCAGTTTCTTACAGGGGTCCGGGGACAATGAGCAGTTCTTC
TRBD1 TRBJ2-2 TRBV4-1 - CASSQGPTGGPTGELFF TGCGCCAGCAGCCAAGGTCCGACAGGGGGTCCCACCGGGGAGCTGTTTTTT
- TRBJ1-6 TRBV12-3/TRBV12-4 few CASSLIGSYNSPLHF TGTGCCAGCAGTTTGATTGGTAGCTATAATTCACCCCTCCACTTT
TRBD1 TRBJ1-1 TRBV7-6 - CASSLIGTGGTEAFF TGTGCCAGCAGCTTAATCGGGACAGGGGGCACTGAAGCTTTCTTT
- TRBJ1-4 TRBV5-1 - CASSPDTNEEKLFF TGCGCCAGCAGCCCGGACACCAATGAAGAAAAACTGTTTTTT
- TRBJ2-1 TRBV29-1 many CSVEGPGSYNEQFF TGCAGCGTTGAAGGGCCCGGGTCATACAATGAGCAGTTCTTC
- TRBJ2-5 TRBV9 - CASSVAPGYETQYF TGTGCCAGCAGCGTAGCACCAGGGTACGAGACCCAGTACTTC
- TRBJ2-3 TRBV12-3/TRBV12-4 many CASSFRSLRGKRTTDTQYF TGTGCCAGCAGTTTTAGATCCCTTCGGGGGAAACGAACCACAGATACGCAGTATTTT
- TRBJ2-7 TRBV29-1 - CSARGRVPYEQYF TGCAGCGCTCGGGGCAGGGTCCCCTACGAGCAGTACTTC
- TRBJ2-2 TRBV12-3/TRBV12-4 - CASSLLLMTGELFF TGTGCCAGCAGCCTCCTCTTAATGACCGGGGAGCTGTTTTTT
- TRBJ1-3 TRBV20-1 - CSAIHGAGNTIYF TGCAGTGCTATCCATGGGGCTGGAAACACCATATATTTT
- TRBJ2-3 TRBV4-2 - CASSQDTPGRIGTDTQYF TGTGCCAGCAGCCAAGATACTCCGGGGAGAATTGGGACAGATACGCAGTATTTT
- TRBJ1-1 TRBV7-9 - CASSLVTDTEAFF TGTGCCAGCAGCTTAGTGACGGACACTGAAGCTTTCTTT
TRBD2 TRBJ2-2 TRBV18 - CASSPFSAGAGELFF TGTGCCAGCTCACCATTTTCCGCGGGAGCCGGGGAGCTGTTTTTT
TRBD2 TRBJ2-3 TRBV12-3/TRBV12-4 - CASSFLGLEVSDTQYF TGTGCCAGCAGTTTCCTGGGACTAGAGGTTTCCGATACGCAGTATTTT
- TRBJ2-3 TRBV5-1 - CASRGMGDTDTQYF TGCGCCAGCAGAGGCATGGGGGACACAGATACGCAGTATTTT
TRBD1 TRBJ1-5 TRBV12-3/TRBV12-4 - CASGTVSNQPQHF TGTGCCAGCGGGACAGTTAGCAATCAGCCCCAGCATTTT
TRBD2 TRBJ2-7 TRBV6-5 - CASSYSGLASEREQYF TGTGCCAGCAGTTACTCAGGACTAGCCAGTGAACGTGAGCAGTACTTC
- TRBJ1-2 TRBV6-5 - CASSPPPGSGYTF TGTGCCAGCAGTCCTCCCCCAGGGAGCGGCTACACCTTC
- TRBJ2-4 TRBV20-1 many CSARVPGGLKNIQYF TGCAGTGCTAGAGTCCCCGGGGGCTTAAAGAACATTCAGTACTTC
- TRBJ1-5 TRBV12-3/TRBV12-4 - CASSWTADQPQHF TGTGCCAGCAGTTGGACAGCCGATCAGCCCCAGCATTTT
TRBD2 TRBJ2-7 TRBV25-1 - CASRDDGRAAYEQYF TGTGCCAGCAGAGATGACGGGAGGGCCGCCTACGAGCAGTACTTC
- TRBJ2-2 TRBV29-1 - CSVLGAEGSTGELFF TGCAGCGTTCTAGGGGCGGAGGGAAGTACCGGGGAGCTGTTTTTT
TRBD2 TRBJ2-7 TRBV11-2 many CASSSRAGTIHEQYF TGTGCCAGCAGCTCCCGCGCAGGGACTATCCACGAGCAGTACTTC
- TRBJ1-1 TRBV28 - CASTLGGGMNTEAFF TGTGCCAGCACCCTCGGAGGCGGGATGAACACTGAAGCTTTCTTT
- TRBJ2-7 TRBV27 - CASGNRYEQYF TGTGCCAGCGGCAACAGGTACGAGCAGTACTTC
TRBD2 TRBJ2-7 TRBV7-2 - CASTKAGGDYEQYF TGTGCCAGCACCAAAGCGGGGGGGGACTACGAGCAGTACTTC
- TRBJ1-1 TRBV10-3 - CAISARGSSEGTEAFF TGTGCCATCAGTGCAAGGGGGTCGTCGGAGGGCACTGAAGCTTTCTTT
- TRBJ1-1 TRBV5-1 - CASSPGGQGSGAFF TGCGCCAGCAGCCCGGGGGGCCAGGGATCTGGAGCTTTCTTT
- TRBJ2-1 TRBV9 many CASSDNNEQFF TGTGCCAGCAGCGATAACAATGAGCAGTTCTTC
TRBD1 TRBJ2-5 TRBV24-1 once CATSVGGTGYNEQYF TGTGCCACCAGTGTTGGTGGGACAGGGTACAATGAGCAGTACTTC
TRBD2 TRBJ2-5 TRBV20-1 - CSAQPTSGQETQYF TGCAGTGCTCAACCAACTAGCGGACAAGAGACCCAGTACTTC
- TRBJ2-5 TRBV10-3 - CAISEYEAEQYF TGTGCCATCAGTGAGTATGAAGCAGAGCAGTACTTC
- TRBJ2-7 TRBV7-6 - CASSVVSANNEQYF TGTGCCAGCAGCGTAGTTTCGGCAAACAATGAGCAGTACTTC
TRBD1 TRBJ2-7 TRBV4-1 - CASSRLGQGAYEQYF TGCGCCAGCAGCCGATTGGGACAGGGTGCCTACGAGCAGTACTTC
TRBD1 TRBJ1-6 TRBV6-5 - CASSPGQGLSSPLHF TGTGCCAGCAGCCCGGGACAGGGTTTGTCTTCACCCCTCCACTTT
TRBD1 TRBJ2-2 TRBV20-1 few CSAPRGPNTGELFF TGCAGTGCTCCGAGGGGGCCGAACACCGGGGAGCTGTTTTTT
- TRBJ2-6 TRBV6-5 - CASIGSSRANGLTF TGTGCCAGCATCGGCTCCTCTAGGGCCAACGGCCTGACTTTC
- TRBJ2-5 TRBV12-3/TRBV12-4 - CVRAALQETQYF TGTGTTCGGGCGGCGCTCCAAGAGACCCAGTACTTC
- TRBJ2-3 TRBV4-1 - CASSLEPSDTQYF TGCGCCAGCAGCCTAGAACCTTCAGATACGCAGTATTTT
TRBD2 TRBJ2-4 TRBV7-2 - CASSLASPGSGRAKNIQYF TGTGCCAGCAGCTTAGCGTCCCCTGGCAGCGGGAGGGCCAAAAACATTCAGTACTTC
TRBD2 TRBJ2-7 TRBV10-3 few CASQMREGDEQYF TGTGCCTCTCAAATGAGGGAGGGCGACGAGCAGTACTTC
TRBD2 TRBJ2-4 TRBV14 once CASSQGSGTGVIQYF TGTGCCAGCAGCCAAGGTAGCGGGACGGGGGTCATTCAGTACTTC
TRBD2 TRBJ2-1 TRBV20-1 - CSATQTSGLQFF TGCAGTGCCACCCAGACTAGCGGACTGCAGTTCTTC
TRBD1 TRBJ1-2 TRBV5-1 - CASQLGQGITNYGYTF TGCGCCAGCCAACTGGGACAGGGAATAACTAACTATGGCTACACCTTC